This is a list of T cell receptor beta chains from one sample in a study of beta chain features in type 1 diabetes. Profiled with immunoSEQ multiplex PCR; TCRdb holds only in-frame clones, not every one. This table holds about 240,000 clones, about 26% found once. The sequencing sample was made of central memory CD4+ T cells from blood. The receptors come from a man aged 25 to 40 in good health. CDR3s include the opening cysteine and the closing phenylalanine or tryptophan. A D gene is named only where the DNA matches it firmly. Some rows mark clone size as missing; the rest say once, few, many or name a class of expanded clone.

>-|TRBJ2-3|-|TRBV20-1
CSARTDTQYF
TGCAGTGCTAGAACAGATACGCAGTATTTT
>-|TRBJ2-3|TRBD1|TRBV5-6
CASSFGPTGTDFTDTQYF
TGTGCCAGCAGCTTTGGTCCGACCGGGACAGACTTCACAGATACGCAGTATTTT
>many|TRBJ2-1|-|TRBV28
CASSLGVYEQFF
TGTGCCAGCAGTTTAGGTGTTTATGAGCAGTTCTTC
>few|TRBJ2-3|-|TRBV6-5
CASSHTDTQYF
TGTGCCAGCAGCCACACAGATACGCAGTATTTT
>few|TRBJ2-7|TRBD1|TRBV7-9
CASSASDRVDYF
TGTGCCAGCAGCGCCTCTGACAGGGTGGATTACTTC
>-|TRBJ2-7|-|TRBV4-2
CASSLEANYEQYF
TGTGCCAGCAGCTTGGAGGCGAACTACGAGCAGTACTTC
>few|TRBJ2-1|TRBD1|TRBV29-1
CSVESGTGGSEQFF
TGCAGCGTTGAAAGTGGGACAGGGGGCTCTGAGCAGTTCTTC
>-|TRBJ2-1|-|TRBV7-2
CASSYSLGGLYNEQFF
TGTGCCAGCAGCTACTCCTTAGGCGGGCTCTACAATGAGCAGTTCTTC
>few|TRBJ2-3|TRBD2|TRBV20-1
CRTGGDTQYF
TGCAGGACGGGAGGGGATACGCAGTATTTT
>-|TRBJ2-5|-|TRBV19
CASSSRGETQYF
TGTGCCAGTAGTTCCCGCGGCGAGACCCAGTACTTC
>few|TRBJ1-1|-|TRBV6-5
CASSYGRGKTEAFF
TGTGCCAGCAGTTACGGAAGGGGTAAAACTGAAGCTTTCTTT
>few|TRBJ2-3|-|TRBV30
CAWSGSGDTQYF
TGTGCCTGGAGTGGAAGCGGCGATACGCAGTATTTT
>-|TRBJ2-1|TRBD2|TRBV6-6
CASSVPTSGPYNEQFF
TGTGCCAGCAGTGTCCCAACTAGCGGGCCCTACAATGAGCAGTTCTTC
>-|TRBJ2-3|TRBD1|TRBV5-4
CASSEWGQVSTDTQYF
TGTGCCAGCAGCGAATGGGGACAGGTGAGCACAGATACGCAGTATTTT
>-|TRBJ2-1|TRBD2|TRBV5-1
CASSTGLAGAHNEQFF
TGCGCCAGCAGCACGGGACTAGCGGGGGCGCACAATGAGCAGTTCTTC
>few|TRBJ1-1|-|TRBV20-1
CSWVLNTEAFF
TGCAGTTGGGTTTTGAACACTGAAGCTTTCTTT
>many|TRBJ2-1|-|TRBV30
CAWRDYNEQFF
TGTGCCTGGAGGGATTACAATGAGCAGTTCTTC
>-|TRBJ2-7|-|TRBV6-5
CASSYSKGQGREQYF
TGTGCCAGCAGTTACTCGAAGGGACAAGGGCGCGAGCAGTACTTC
>few|TRBJ2-2|-|TRBV4-2
CASSPRGPRGATGELFF
TGTGCCAGCAGCCCTCGCGGCCCCAGGGGGGCCACCGGGGAGCTGTTTTTT
>-|TRBJ1-6|-|TRBV30
CAWSGGAPLHF
TGTGCCTGGTCGGGGGGGGCGCCCCTCCACTTT
>few|TRBJ1-2|-|TRBV27
CASSSLRVTNYGYTF
TGTGCCAGCAGTTCCCTCAGGGTTACTAACTATGGCTACACCTTC
>-|TRBJ1-2|-|TRBV6-1
CASSESPKYGYTF
TGTGCCAGCAGTGAATCCCCCAAGTATGGCTACACCTTC
>few|TRBJ2-3|TRBD2|TRBV30
CAWASGANTQYF
TGTGCCTGGGCTAGCGGGGCGAATACGCAGTATTTT
>few|TRBJ2-2|TRBD2|TRBV5-1
CASSTSGANTGELFF
TGCGCCAGCAGTACTAGCGGGGCGAACACCGGGGAGCTGTTTTTT
>-|TRBJ1-2|-|TRBV4-2
CASSPQGGSGYGYTF
TGTGCCAGCAGCCCTCAAGGGGGGAGCGGCTATGGCTACACCTTC
>-|TRBJ2-7|TRBD1|TRBV10-1
CASSEPGQGAVEQYF
TGCGCCAGCAGTGAGCCGGGACAGGGGGCGGTCGAGCAGTACTTC
>-|TRBJ2-5|-|TRBV10-1
CASSGTAQGKTQYF
TGCGCCAGCAGTGGGACAGCGCAGGGAAAGACCCAGTACTTC
>few|TRBJ2-3|-|TRBV28
CASSPGGVTDTQYF
TGTGCCAGCAGTCCTGGCGGGGTCACAGATACGCAGTATTTT
>-|TRBJ2-1|TRBD1|TRBV7-6
CASSPYSGQGINEQFF
TGTGCCAGCAGCCCTTACTCGGGACAGGGGATCAATGAGCAGTTCTTC
>few|TRBJ2-5|TRBD1|TRBV7-9
CASSTGVAETQYF
TGTGCCAGCAGCACAGGGGTTGCAGAGACCCAGTACTTC
>few|TRBJ2-7|-|TRBV7-9
CASSLTTASYEQYF
TGTGCCAGCAGCCTAACGACAGCCTCCTACGAGCAGTACTTC
>-|TRBJ2-1|-|TRBV9
CASSVDPFGNEQFF
TGTGCCAGCAGCGTAGACCCCTTCGGCAATGAGCAGTTCTTC
>-|TRBJ2-3|-|TRBV10-3
CAIGSLPTSTDTQYF
TGTGCCATCGGGTCCCTTCCCACTAGCACAGATACGCAGTATTTT
>-|TRBJ2-2|-|TRBV6-1
CASSDLRAGELFF
TGTGCCAGCAGTGACCTCAGGGCCGGGGAGCTGTTTTTT
>-|TRBJ2-5|TRBD1|TRBV15
CATSRTGTGETQYF
TGTGCCACCAGCAGGACAGGGACGGGAGAGACCCAGTACTTC
>-|TRBJ1-3|-|TRBV30
CAWSVWRSSGNTIYF
TGTGCCTGGAGTGTTTGGAGATCCTCTGGAAACACCATATATTTT
>-|TRBJ2-5|-|TRBV29-1
CSVPGWGQETQYF
TGCAGCGTCCCCGGATGGGGCCAAGAGACCCAGTACTTC
>few|TRBJ2-1|-|TRBV19
CASCYTSLTYNEQFF
TGTGCCAGTTGCTATACTAGTCTGACCTACAATGAGCAGTTCTTC
>-|TRBJ2-3|TRBD2|TRBV25-1
CASSDPTSGGATDTQYF
TGTGCCAGCAGTGACCCCACTAGCGGGGGAGCCACAGATACGCAGTATTTT
>-|TRBJ2-5|-|TRBV5-5
CASSLEGETQYF
TGTGCCAGCAGCTTGGAAGGGGAGACCCAGTACTTC